What follows are 23 T cell receptor beta chains derived from one specimen sequenced in a study of cytotoxic CD8 clonotypes in ibrutinib-treated CLL (dated by TCRdb to the early 2020s). Taken with the paper, the label for time point translates to: eleven to twelve months on ibrutinib. Library method: the immunoSEQ multiplex PCR assay. Sourced from immuneACCESS, this table was stored by TCRdb with only in-frame sequences that have V and J called. A share of the clones is absent; for the studies checked, an unresolved V gene accounts for under half, and the remainder has no known explanation. In all, the sample holds 200,000 or so clones, and roughly 77% of those were seen once. Clones ranked in the top ten supply over 5.5% of the sample. The sample in question was PBMCs, obtained after 12 months of ibrutinib treatment. Receptor source: a human donor with chronic lymphocytic leukemia.

Worth noting for this clone: A junction boundary mismatches the germline segment, possibly from a read error. The genes are TRBV28 and TRBJ1-2; TRBD1 is a possible D gene (6 bases). Per the germline V gene, CDR1 is MDHEN and CDR2 is SYDVKM. CDR3 size: 16 residues. CDR3 in DNA: TGTGCCAGCAGTTTTGCGGCGGTAGGGACCTGGGGGGGCCCTGTCTTC. Translating it yields CASSFAAVGTWGGPVF.

This clone has more than one count but fewer than ten. The chain combines TRBV7-8 with TRBJ2-2; D not resolved. The length of the CDR3 is 14 residues. Trimming removed 3 bases from V and 6 bases from J, with 11 bases in between. The germline CDR1 and CDR2 sequences are SGHVS and FQNEAQ. CDR3 sequence reads: CASSFSTRSGELFF. The CDR3 DNA is TGTGCCAGCAGCTTTTCGACGAGATCCGGGGAGCTGTTTTTT.

The V call is TRBV29-1, the J call TRBJ2-7, with TRBD1 matching over 8 bases. CDR1 SQVTM and CDR2 ANQGSEA come from the germline V gene. The CDR3 is 13 amino acids. Unmatched junction bases numbered 8, after V lost 6 bases and J lost 4 bases. In DNA, the CDR3 is TGCAGCGTCGTTGGGGGACAGGTATACGAGCAGTACTTC. Translated, it gives CSVVGGQVYEQYF.

The chain combines TRBV18 with TRBJ2-3; D is undetermined. Germline V gives CDR1 KGHSH, CDR2 LQKENI. Trimming cost V 3 bases and J 4 bases, with 5 bases left between them. This CDR3 is 12 amino acids long. CDR3 DNA: TGTGCCAGCTCACCCTTACCAGATACGCAGTATTTT. This gives the protein CASSPLPDTQYF.

This clone was found a few times. V is TRBV5-4 and J is TRBJ1-2, with 9 bases lining up with TRBD1. The germline V gene encodes CDR1 SGHNT and CDR2 YYREEE (reference sequence). This CDR3 is 16 amino acids long. Unmatched junction bases numbered 11, after V lost 1 base and J lost 7 bases. CDR3 nucleotides: TGTGCCAGCAGCTTGTTCCGGACAGGGGTAGTTTCTGGCTACACCTTC. It codes for CASSLFRTGVVSGYTF.

This chain links TRBV9 with TRBJ2-7; tentatively, D is TRBD1 or TRBD2 (7 bases each). V lost 4 bases, J lost 0 bases, and 20 bases lay in between. This CDR3 comprises 17 residues. Germline loops: CDR1 SGDLS, CDR2 YYNGEE. Here the CDR3 reads CASSRSGGGRVSYEQYF. The CDR3 DNA reads as TGTGCCAGCAGCCGGTCAGGGGGAGGGCGGGTCTCCTACGAGCAGTACTTC.

The table lists this clone with a few counts. The chain links TRBV29-1 to TRBJ1-1; 10 bases agree with TRBD1. CDR3 length equals 13 residues. Germline values: CDR1 SQVTM, CDR2 ANQGSEA. Unmatched junction bases numbered 3, after V lost 6 bases and J lost 2 bases. CDR3 sequence: CSVWTGGNTEAFF. Here the CDR3 DNA reads TGCAGCGTCTGGACAGGGGGAAACACTGAAGCTTTCTTT.

This clone has only a few counts. This chain links TRBV9 with TRBJ2-2; D is tentatively TRBD1 or TRBD2 (5 bases each). This CDR3 comprises 14 residues. Trimming removed 4 bases at V and 6 bases at J, with 13 bases between. In germline, CDR1 is SGDLS, CDR2 YYNGEE. The CDR3 here is CASSPTLGAGELFF. The CDR3 region has the DNA TGTGCCAGCAGCCCCACTCTGGGGGCCGGGGAGCTGTTTTTT.

This chain connects TRBV19 to TRBJ1-3; D might be TRBD1 (5 bases). Per germline, CDR1 LNHDA and CDR2 SQIVND (reference sequence). The V end was cut by 7 bases, the J end by 7 bases, with 14 bases between. The CDR3 covers 13 residues. This CDR3 reads CASTPRQRNTIYF. Written as DNA, the CDR3 is TGTGCCAGTACCCCCCGACAGAGGAACACCATATATTTT.

This clone was seen a handful of times. The chain joins TRBV30 to TRBJ2-7; D is unresolved. The CDR3 runs 13 residues. With 0 bases removed from V and 3 bases from J, the gap between germline ends came to 9 bases. Germline CDR1 and CDR2: GTSNPN and SVGIG (reference sequence). Here the CDR3 DNA reads TGTGCCTGGAGTGTACGCATACTCTACGAGCAGTACTTC. Translating it yields CAWSVRILYEQYF.

This chain joins TRBV11-2 and TRBJ2-7, with D hard to call. The CDR3 spans 12 residues. V was trimmed by 5 bases and J by 2 bases, leaving 7 bases between them. Germline V gene lookup returns CDR1 SGHAT and CDR2 FQNNGV. The DNA for the CDR3 is TGTGCCAGCAGCCCACTTCCCTACGAGCAGTACTTC. It is translated as CASSPLPYEQYF.

The V call is TRBV30, the J call TRBJ2-1; weak D call: TRBD2 (5 bases). The V gene's germline CDR1 is GTSNPN and CDR2 SVGIG (reference sequence). V was clipped by 3 bases and J by 6 bases, with 18 bases between them. CDR3 length: 15 amino acids. The CDR3 loop is CAWSPGLLPPNEQFF. CDR3 in DNA: TGTGCCTGGAGCCCCGGACTCTTACCGCCCAATGAGCAGTTCTTC.

This clone was seen a handful of times. The chain links TRBV27 to TRBJ2-7; the match to TRBD1 covers 7 bases. The CDR3 has 14 residues. Germline V lookup: CDR1 MNHEY, CDR2 SMNVEV (reference sequence). With 2 bases clipped from V and 6 bases from J, the junction kept 7 bases outside the gene matches. DNA of the CDR3: TGTGCCAGCAGTTTACAGGTTAGGGGGCTCGAGCAGTACTTC. Protein: CASSLQVRGLEQYF.

The chain couples TRBV19 to TRBJ2-7; unclear D gene. The CDR3 sequence is 13 residues long. Germline V CDR1 and CDR2: LNHDA, SQIVND (reference sequence). Trimming removed 2 bases at V and 7 bases at J, with 12 bases between. The CDR3 here is CASSIQTVGEQYF. CDR3 bases: TGTGCCAGTAGTATACAGACGGTGGGGGAGCAGTACTTC.

This rearrangement joins TRBV15 to TRBJ2-5; a possible D gene is TRBD1 (5 bases). CDR3 length: 15 amino acids. Germline-derived CDR1 and CDR2 are LNHNV and YYDKDF (reference sequence). Trimming stripped 0 bases from V and 1 base from J, with 9 bases between. CDR3 bases: TGTGCCACCAGCAGAGATCAGGGCACCCAAGAGACCCAGTACTTC. This encodes CATSRDQGTQETQYF. Full variable domain (rest looked up from reference TRBV15 and TRBJ2-5): DAMVIQNPRYQVTQFGKPVTLSCSQTLNHNVMYWYQQKSSQAPKLLFHYYDKDFNNEADTPDNFQSRRPNTSFCFLDIRSPGLGDTAMYLCATSRDQGTQETQYFGPGTRLLVL.

The J gene is TRBJ2-5, the V gene TRBV11-1, with TRBD2 as a possible D gene (5 bases). This CDR3 region has 12 residues. Germline lookup yields CDR1 SGHAT and CDR2 FQDESV (reference sequence). Trimming took off 3 bases at V and 4 bases at J, with 6 bases between the two ends. The CDR3 DNA follows: TGTGCCAGCAGCTTCGAGGGAGAGACCCAGTACTTC. It yields the protein CASSFEGETQYF.

The J gene is TRBJ2-7, the V gene TRBV27, with 8 positions matching TRBD2. Germline V CDR1 and CDR2: MNHEY, SMNVEV (reference sequence). The CDR3 length is 15 residues. Germline trimming cut 7 bases from V and 4 bases from J; bases unmatched to any gene: 12. The CDR3 is CASTAQAGASYEQYF. CDR3 nucleotides: TGTGCCAGCACAGCACAAGCGGGAGCTTCATACGAGCAGTACTTC.

The rearrangement links TRBV19 to TRBJ1-1; D is uncertain. CDR1 and CDR2 from the germline V gene are LNHDA and SQIVND (reference sequence). The CDR3 is made up of 14 amino acids. V lost 1 base and J 2 bases, leaving 8 bases between the germline ends. CDR3 coding DNA: TGTGCCAGTAGTATAGGCCGGATCAACACTGAAGCTTTCTTT. Protein sequence: CASSIGRINTEAFF.

The V call is TRBV11-2, the J call TRBJ2-3; no clear D gene. CDR3 length: 12 amino acids. The V end lost 6 bases, the J end lost 6 bases, and 10 bases lay between the germline ends. Per the germline V gene, CDR1 is SGHAT and CDR2 is FQNNGV. The CDR3 DNA reads TGTGCCAGCAGTCTAGGAAGGGATACGCAGTATTTT. It specifies CASSLGRDTQYF.

This clone has ten or more counts. This chain connects TRBV2 to TRBJ1-4, with D tentatively TRBD1 (5 bases). The CDR3 has 15 residues. Trimming shortened V by 6 bases and J by 5 bases, and 16 bases separated the two germline ends. Looked up from germline, CDR1 is SNHLY and CDR2 is FYNNEI. The chain's CDR3 is CASRYSGTRNEKLFF. The CDR3 DNA sequence: TGTGCCAGCAGATACTCCGGGACCAGAAATGAAAAACTGTTTTTT.

This clone turned up a few times. The gene calls are TRBV4-2 and TRBJ2-7; 9 bases are a match to TRBD2. Germline loops: CDR1 LGHNA, CDR2 YNFKEQ. This CDR3 region has 16 residues. J lost 4 bases, V lost 4 bases, and 11 bases had no gene match. CDR3: CASSPSKVAGVYEQYF. The DNA of the CDR3 is TGTGCCAGCAGCCCCAGTAAGGTAGCGGGAGTGTACGAGCAGTACTTC.

This chain connects TRBV15 to TRBJ1-2; 8 bases are a match to TRBD1. V lost 3 bases, J lost 2 bases, and 5 bases stayed unmatched. Germline CDR1 is LNHNV and CDR2 is YYDKDF (reference sequence). CDR3 length equals 15 residues. The CDR3 nucleotides read TGTGCCACCAGCAGGAGGACAGGGTTCAACTATGGCTACACCTTC. It codes for CATSRRTGFNYGYTF.

This clone was recorded once. The genes are TRBV9 and TRBJ2-5; D possibly uses TRBD1 or TRBD2 (6 bases each). Germline assignment: CDR1 SGDLS and CDR2 YYNGEE. V was pared by 3 bases and J by 7 bases, with 13 bases between. The CDR3 runs to 13 residues. The CDR3 bases are TGTGCCAGCAGCGAGGGGGGTGCGGGGACCCAGTACTTC. The encoded protein is CASSEGGAGTQYF.